What follows are 13 T cell receptor beta chains derived from one specimen sequenced in a study of blood T cell repertoires in COVID-19. Clones were sequenced by immunoSEQ multiplex PCR, and TCRdb holds only the in-frame ones, with some missing. The data show fewer than 300,000 clones, about 85% seen once. Sample: peripheral blood. All receptors come from a human donor with COVID-19, enrolled during active disease. The donor label of this sample is uncertain.

The V and J genes are TRBV7-9 and TRBJ2-7; D gene unclear. V lost 1 base to trimming and J lost 3 bases, with 10 bases between them. The CDR3 is 14 amino acids. CDR1 and CDR2 from the germline V gene are SEHNR and FQNEAQ (reference sequence). The CDR3 loop is CASSLDQEFYEQYF. The CDR3, as DNA: TGTGCCAGCAGCTTAGATCAGGAATTCTACGAGCAGTACTTC.

The chain recombines TRBV2 with TRBJ2-2, with 7 nucleotides matching TRBD1. The CDR3 has 15 residues. V gave up 7 bases and J gave up 6 bases; unmatched junction bases: 11. CDR1 is SNHLY and CDR2 is FYNNEI in the germline V gene. Here the CDR3 reads CASIRGTQGAGELFF. Here the CDR3 DNA reads TGTGCCAGCATCCGTGGGACCCAGGGGGCCGGGGAGCTGTTTTTT.

The genes are TRBV4-3 and TRBJ2-7, with TRBD1 identical over 10 bases. This CDR3 is built from 17 residues. The germline gives CDR1 LGHNA, CDR2 YSLEER. V gave up 1 base and J gave up 2 bases; unmatched junction bases: 8. Here the CDR3 DNA reads TGCGCCAGCAGCCAAGGCCCTAGGACAGGGGGGACCTACGAGCAGTACTTC. Its translation: CASSQGPRTGGTYEQYF.

V and J are TRBV18 and TRBJ2-7; 8 bases are shared with TRBD1. Trimming cost V 3 bases and J 3 bases; bases outside gene matches: 10. This CDR3 is built from 16 residues. Germline V gives CDR1 KGHSH, CDR2 LQKENI. CDR3 in amino acids: CASSPTLGTGIYEQYF. The DNA for the CDR3 is TGTGCCAGCTCACCGACTCTGGGGACAGGAATCTACGAGCAGTACTTC.

This chain connects TRBV5-1 to TRBJ2-3; D gene uncertain. V dropped 7 bases and J dropped 4 bases, with 19 bases sitting between them. There are 15 residues in the CDR3. The germline V gene has CDR1 SGHRS and CDR2 YFSETQ. The CDR3 nucleotides are TGCGCCAGCGGCTATTTGGCCGAGGCCCCAGATACGCAGTATTTT. This codes for CASGYLAEAPDTQYF.

This rearrangement joins TRBV4-3 to TRBJ1-2; D is uncertain. This CDR3 is built from 16 residues. V lost 1 base, J lost 0 bases, and 12 bases lay in between. The germline CDR1 and CDR2 sequences are LGHNA and YSLEER. In DNA, the CDR3 is TGCGCCAGCAGCCAAGTCCGCGGGTCAGCTAACTATGGCTACACCTTC. It encodes CASSQVRGSANYGYTF.

J is TRBJ2-5 and V is TRBV13; 7 bases are shared with TRBD2. The germline V gene has CDR1 PRHDT and CDR2 FYEKMQ (reference sequence). The CDR3 sequence is 14 residues long. The junction had 6 bases not matched to a gene; V was cut back by 3 bases and J by 5 bases. CDR3 residues: CASSFRGERETQYF. The CDR3 nucleotides are TGTGCCAGCAGCTTCCGGGGGGAAAGGGAGACCCAGTACTTC.

Only one count was recorded for this clone. The V gene is TRBV9, the J gene TRBJ2-1; TRBD2 matches 11 bases. There are 15 residues in the CDR3. With 0 bases clipped from V and 8 bases from J, the junction kept 4 bases outside the gene matches. The germline CDR1 and CDR2 sequences are SGDLS and YYNGEE. The DNA of the CDR3 is TGTGCCAGCAGCGTAGGACTAGCGGGAACGGATGAGCAGTTCTTC. Encoded protein: CASSVGLAGTDEQFF.

This clone has only a few counts. Written as DNA, the CDR3 is TGTGCCACCAGCAGGGGGCGGCTCCTAGGATACGAGCAGTACTTC. Translated, it gives CATSRGRLLGYEQYF. The chain carries TRBV15 and TRBJ2-7, with a tentative D call TRBD1 (5 bases). The germline V and J ends were trimmed by 3 bases and 4 bases, with 16 bases remaining between them. The CDR3 extends over 15 amino acids. Per germline, CDR1 LNHNV and CDR2 YYDKDF (reference sequence).

V usage is TRBV19 and J usage is TRBJ1-5; maybe TRBD1 (6 bases). Looked up from germline, CDR1 is LNHDA and CDR2 is SQIVND (reference sequence). Trimming cost V 6 bases and J 2 bases, with 14 bases left between them. This CDR3 has 15 residues. Here the CDR3 DNA reads TGTGCCAGTAGCACCTCCCCAGGGGGCAATCAGCCCCAGCATTTT. Its protein is CASSTSPGGNQPQHF.

This clone was found a few times. The genes are TRBV18 and TRBJ1-1; D is undetermined. Trimming took 3 bases from V and 0 from J, leaving 8 bases between them. There are 14 residues in the CDR3. Germline values: CDR1 KGHSH, CDR2 LQKENI. The CDR3 sequence: CASSPRQMNTEAFF. Here the CDR3 DNA reads TGTGCCAGCTCACCCAGACAAATGAACACTGAAGCTTTCTTT.

The genes are TRBV6-6 and TRBJ2-2; TRBD2 might be the D (5 bases). Germline CDR1 is MNHNY and CDR2 is SVGAGI (reference sequence). The CDR3 spans 15 residues. V shed 2 bases and J shed 8 bases, with 15 bases lying between them. CDR3 residues: CASSYGELLGGELFF. In DNA, the CDR3 is TGTGCCAGCAGTTACGGGGAGCTGCTGGGGGGGGAGCTGTTTTTT.

This chain connects TRBV9 to TRBJ2-3, with D possibly matching TRBD1 (5 bases). V lost 0 bases and J 4 bases, leaving 9 bases between the germline ends. This CDR3 comprises 14 residues. Germline V gene sequence: CDR1 SGDLS, CDR2 YYNGEE. The chain's CDR3 is CASSVGLGADTQYF. The CDR3, as DNA: TGTGCCAGCAGCGTAGGATTAGGGGCAGATACGCAGTATTTT.